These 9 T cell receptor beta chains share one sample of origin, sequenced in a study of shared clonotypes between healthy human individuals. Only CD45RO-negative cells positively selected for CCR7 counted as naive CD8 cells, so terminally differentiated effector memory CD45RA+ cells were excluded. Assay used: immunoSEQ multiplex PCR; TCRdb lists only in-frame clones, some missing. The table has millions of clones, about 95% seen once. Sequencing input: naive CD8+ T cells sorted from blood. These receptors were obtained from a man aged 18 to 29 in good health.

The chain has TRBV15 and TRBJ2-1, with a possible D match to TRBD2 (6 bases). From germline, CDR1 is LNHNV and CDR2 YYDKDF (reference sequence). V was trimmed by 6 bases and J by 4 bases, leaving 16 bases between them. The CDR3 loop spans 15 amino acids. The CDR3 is CATSLRDSTYNEQFF. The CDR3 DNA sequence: TGTGCCACCAGTTTGCGGGATTCTACTTACAATGAGCAGTTCTTC.

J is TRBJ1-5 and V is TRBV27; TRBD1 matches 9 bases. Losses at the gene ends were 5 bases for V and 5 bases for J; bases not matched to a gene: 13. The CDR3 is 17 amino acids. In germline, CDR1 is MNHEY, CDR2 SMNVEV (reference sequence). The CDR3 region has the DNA TGTGCCAGCAGTCCTCAGAGCCCACAGGGGGCTGATCAGCCCCAGCATTTT. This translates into CASSPQSPQGADQPQHF.

CDR3 sequence: CASSEGTFTDTQYF. CDR3 DNA sequence: TGTGCCAGCAGCGAGGGGACCTTCACAGATACGCAGTATTTT. The gene calls are TRBV9 and TRBJ2-3, with D tentatively TRBD1 or TRBD2 (5 bases each). Germline V gene data show CDR1 as SGDLS and CDR2 as YYNGEE. This CDR3 contains 14 residues. Deletions cut 3 bases from V and 2 bases from J, with 10 bases between.

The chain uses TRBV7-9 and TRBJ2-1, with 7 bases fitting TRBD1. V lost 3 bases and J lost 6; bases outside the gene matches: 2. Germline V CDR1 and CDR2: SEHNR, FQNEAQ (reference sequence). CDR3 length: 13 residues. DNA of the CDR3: TGTGCCAGCAGCTTGGGACAGAGCAATGAGCAGTTCTTC. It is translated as CASSLGQSNEQFF.

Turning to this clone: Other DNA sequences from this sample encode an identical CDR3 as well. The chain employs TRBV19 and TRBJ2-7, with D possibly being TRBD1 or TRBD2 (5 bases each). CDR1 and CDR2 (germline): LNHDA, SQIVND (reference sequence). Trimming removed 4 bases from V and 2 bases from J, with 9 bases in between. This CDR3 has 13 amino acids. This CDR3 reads CASSNRDPYEQYF. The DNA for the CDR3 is TGTGCCAGTAGTAATCGGGACCCCTACGAGCAGTACTTC.

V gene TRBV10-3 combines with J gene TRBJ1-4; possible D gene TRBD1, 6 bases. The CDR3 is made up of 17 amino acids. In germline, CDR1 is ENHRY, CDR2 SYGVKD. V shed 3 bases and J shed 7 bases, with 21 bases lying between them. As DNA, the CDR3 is TGTGCCATCAGTGACCCCCGGGACATCCCCTGGGGTGAAAAACTGTTTTTT. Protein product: CAISDPRDIPWGEKLFF.

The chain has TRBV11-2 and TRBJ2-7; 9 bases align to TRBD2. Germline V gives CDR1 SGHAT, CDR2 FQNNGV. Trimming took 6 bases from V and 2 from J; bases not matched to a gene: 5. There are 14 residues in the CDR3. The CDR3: CASSSLAGPYEQYF. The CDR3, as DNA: TGTGCCAGCAGTTCCCTAGCGGGACCCTACGAGCAGTACTTC.

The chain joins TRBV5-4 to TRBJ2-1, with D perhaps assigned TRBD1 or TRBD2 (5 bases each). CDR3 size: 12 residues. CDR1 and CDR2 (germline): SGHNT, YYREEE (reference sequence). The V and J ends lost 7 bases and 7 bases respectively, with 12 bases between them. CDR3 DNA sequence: TGTGCCAGCTCTGAAGAGGGGAATGAGCAGTTCTTC. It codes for CASSEEGNEQFF.

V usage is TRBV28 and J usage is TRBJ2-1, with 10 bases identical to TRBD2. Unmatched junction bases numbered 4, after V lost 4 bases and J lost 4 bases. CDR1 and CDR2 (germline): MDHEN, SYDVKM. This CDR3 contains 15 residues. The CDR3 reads CASSSGLASYNEQFF. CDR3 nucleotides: TGTGCCAGCAGTTCGGGACTAGCGAGTTACAATGAGCAGTTCTTC.